The 30 T cell receptor beta chains below were found in one sample sequenced in a study of blood T cell repertoires in COVID-19. TCRdb's table, derived via immunoSEQ multiplex PCR, lists solely in-frame clones and lacks some. The sample shows over 85,000 clones, roughly 85% of them seen only once. Sequencing used peripheral blood. The origin of the receptors is a man aged 50 or older with active COVID-19.

The chain combines TRBV3-1 (or the pseudogene TRBV3-2) with TRBJ2-7, with D possibly being TRBD1 (6 bases). Germline V lookup: CDR1 LGHDT, CDR2 YNNKEL (reference sequence). V was trimmed by 3 bases and J by 7 bases, leaving 10 bases between them. CDR3 length: 12 residues. The CDR3 nucleotides read TGTGCCAGCAGCCAGACCAGGGGAGAGCAGTACTTC. Translation: CASSQTRGEQYF.

The chain carries TRBV5-6 and TRBJ2-5, with D perhaps matching TRBD2 (8 bases). V was trimmed by 6 bases and J by 5 bases, leaving 17 bases between them. The CDR3 extends over 14 amino acids. Germline CDR1 and CDR2: SGHDT and YYEEEE. The CDR3: CASNTGGGPETQYF. CDR3 nucleotides: TGTGCCAGCAACACGGGAGGGGGCCCGGAGACCCAGTACTTC. Filled out from reference TRBV5-6 and TRBJ2-5, the complete variable domain reads DAGVTQSPTHLIKTRGQQVTLRCSPKSGHDTVSWYQQALGQGPQFIFQYYEEEERQRGNFPDRFSGHQFPNYSSELNVNALLLGDSALYLCASNTGGGPETQYFGPGTRLLVL.

The rearrangement links TRBV5-1 to TRBJ2-5; D is undetermined. V lost 4 bases and J lost 9, with 25 bases in between. CDR1 and CDR2 (germline): SGHRS, YFSETQ. The CDR3 has 16 amino acids. CDR3 region: CASSLIDVSRNRAQYF. The DNA of the CDR3 is TGCGCCAGCAGCCTCATAGACGTCAGCCGAAACCGGGCCCAGTACTTC. Full variable domain (rest looked up from reference TRBV5-1 and TRBJ2-5): KAGVTQTPRYLIKTRGQQVTLSCSPISGHRSVSWYQQTPGQGLQFLFEYFSETQRNKGNFPGRFSGRQFSNSRSEMNVSTLELGDSALYLCASSLIDVSRNRAQYFGPGTRLLVL.

The chain joins TRBV9 to TRBJ2-1; possibly TRBD1 for D (5 bases). Between the trimmed V and J ends, which lost 2 bases and 0 bases, there was a span of 12 bases. CDR1 SGDLS and CDR2 YYNGEE come from the germline V gene. CDR3 size: 16 residues. The DNA of the CDR3 is TGTGCCAGCAGCGTGACCGACAGAAGCTCCTACAATGAGCAGTTCTTC. This sequence encodes CASSVTDRSSYNEQFF. The variable domain in full, completed from reference TRBV9 and TRBJ2-1, reads DSGVTQTPKHLITATGQRVTLRCSPRSGDLSVYWYQQSLDQGLQFLIQYYNGEERAKGNILERFSAQQFPDLHSELNLSSLELGDSALYFCASSVTDRSSYNEQFFGPGTRLTVL.

The rearrangement joins TRBV13 to TRBJ1-1; possibly TRBD1 for D (5 bases). Germline CDR1 is PRHDT and CDR2 is FYEKMQ (reference sequence). CDR3 length: 13 residues. V was clipped by 5 bases and J by 4 bases, with 11 bases between them. In DNA, the CDR3 is TGTGCCAGCAGCCCCAGGACATCCACTGAAGCTTTCTTT. Translation gives CASSPRTSTEAFF.

This sequence joins TRBV11-2 and TRBJ2-5; TRBD2 matches 7 bases. CDR3 size: 15 residues. Germline values: CDR1 SGHAT, CDR2 FQNNGV. Trimming cost V 0 bases and J 2 bases; bases outside gene matches: 3. The chain's CDR3 is CASSLDWGGQETQYF. The CDR3 nucleotides read TGTGCCAGCAGCTTAGATTGGGGGGGGCAAGAGACCCAGTACTTC.

The chain couples TRBV19 to TRBJ1-6, with 7 bases lining up with TRBD1. CDR3 length: 16 residues. J lost 5 bases, V lost 3 bases, and 7 bases had no gene match. Per germline, CDR1 LNHDA and CDR2 SQIVND (reference sequence). CDR3 loop: CASSIVPGQNNSPLHF. DNA for the CDR3: TGTGCCAGTAGTATCGTCCCGGGACAGAATAATTCACCCCTCCACTTT.

This rearrangement joins TRBV4-2 to TRBJ2-7, with 8 bases aligning to TRBD2. The CDR3 has 16 residues. Germline V gene sequence: CDR1 LGHNA, CDR2 YNFKEQ. With V trimmed by 1 base and J by 2 bases, 7 bases remained unmatched. The CDR3 loop reads CASSQGPRGATYEQYF. The CDR3 DNA sequence: TGTGCCAGCAGCCAAGGGCCGCGGGGGGCAACCTACGAGCAGTACTTC.

CDR3 coding DNA: TGTGCCAGCAGCCCGACCCTTTTAGACAGCTATGGCTACACCTTC. Translated, it gives CASSPTLLDSYGYTF. J is TRBJ1-2 and V is TRBV7-2; tentatively, D is TRBD1 (5 bases). CDR1 and CDR2 from the germline V gene are SGHTA and FQGNSA. The ends were cut back, 5 bases at V and 4 bases at J, with 17 bases in the middle. The CDR3 contains 15 residues.

V is TRBV5-1 and J is TRBJ2-5; 7 positions agree with TRBD2. Unmatched junction bases numbered 9, after V lost 3 bases and J lost 4 bases. The CDR3 is made up of 15 amino acids. In germline, CDR1 is SGHRS, CDR2 YFSETQ. The CDR3, as DNA: TGCGCCAGCAGCTCCACGGGGGGTCGGGGAGAGACCCAGTACTTC. Translated: CASSSTGGRGETQYF.

The chain recombines TRBV2 with TRBJ1-5; TRBD1 agrees at 9 bases. Germline trimming cut 8 bases from V and 1 base from J; bases unmatched to any gene: 0. The length of the CDR3 is 13 residues. Germline V gene data show CDR1 as SNHLY and CDR2 as FYNNEI. The CDR3 here is CASGTGSNQPQHF. The CDR3 DNA follows: TGTGCCAGCGGGACAGGGAGCAATCAGCCCCAGCATTTT.

The J gene is TRBJ2-5, the V gene TRBV11-2; TRBD2 aligns across 9 bases. V gave up 1 base and J gave up 5 bases; unmatched junction bases: 11. Per the germline V gene, CDR1 is SGHAT and CDR2 is FQNNGV. The length of the CDR3 is 17 residues. This CDR3 is CASSLAPLTSGGETQYF. For the CDR3, the DNA is TGTGCCAGCAGCTTAGCCCCATTGACTAGCGGTGGGGAGACCCAGTACTTC.

J is TRBJ1-3 and V is TRBV6-5; weak D call: TRBD1 (5 bases). Germline assignment: CDR1 MNHEY and CDR2 SVGAGI. With 8 bases removed from V and 6 bases from J, the gap between germline ends came to 8 bases. The length of the CDR3 is 11 residues. The CDR3 reads CASQGVNTIYF. The DNA for the CDR3 is TGTGCCAGCCAAGGGGTAAACACCATATATTTT.

The gene calls are TRBV6-5 and TRBJ2-3, with a weak D call TRBD1 (6 bases). Trimming cost V 8 bases and J 8 bases, with 17 bases left between them. Per the germline V gene, CDR1 is MNHEY and CDR2 is SVGAGI. The CDR3 is 13 amino acids. The CDR3 DNA reads as TGTGCCAGCGATTCAGGGGCGGCGGTTACGCAGTATTTT. It codes for CASDSGAAVTQYF.

The DNA for the CDR3 is TGTGCCAGCAGCTTAAATATCGGAGCGGGGGTAGAGACCCAGTACTTC. It specifies CASSLNIGAGVETQYF. The chain recombines TRBV7-3 with TRBJ2-5, with TRBD2 identical over 8 bases. The CDR3 is 16 residues long. CDR1 and CDR2 (germline): SGHTA, FQGTGA. J lost 4 bases, V lost 1 base, and 8 bases had no gene match.

The V and J genes are TRBV3-1 (or the pseudogene TRBV3-2) and TRBJ1-4; 9 bases match TRBD1. Trimming took 0 bases from V and 0 from J; bases not matched to a gene: 14. The CDR3 runs to 21 residues. The germline V gene has CDR1 LGHDT and CDR2 YNNKEL (reference sequence). For the CDR3, the DNA is TGTGCCAGCAGCCAAGATGTAGCCGGGACAGGGAGGCTTGCAACTAATGAAAAACTGTTTTTT. Amino acids: CASSQDVAGTGRLATNEKLFF.

The count of this clone is one. The same CDR3 can be traced to other DNA sequences in this sample. The chain couples TRBV5-6 to TRBJ1-5; D gene ambiguous. Germline V gene sequence: CDR1 SGHDT, CDR2 YYEEEE. CDR3 length: 15 residues. The ends were cut back, 0 bases at V and 0 bases at J, with 7 bases in the middle. This chain's CDR3 is CASSLGGYSNQPQHF. For the CDR3, the DNA is TGTGCCAGCAGCTTGGGCGGCTATAGCAATCAGCCCCAGCATTTT.

This chain connects TRBV30 to TRBJ2-3; 8 bases map to TRBD2. J lost 2 bases, V lost 4 bases, and 8 bases had no gene match. This CDR3 has 15 residues. The V gene's germline CDR1 is GTSNPN and CDR2 SVGIG (reference sequence). Here the CDR3 DNA reads TGTGCCTGGACTCCTGCGGGGGGCCCCACAGATACGCAGTATTTT. Translation: CAWTPAGGPTDTQYF.

The chain uses TRBV5-4 and TRBJ1-1; possibly TRBD1 for D (6 bases). Trimming removed 2 bases from V and 0 bases from J, with 14 bases in between. The CDR3 consists of 16 residues. Germline V gives CDR1 SGHNT, CDR2 YYREEE (reference sequence). In DNA, the CDR3 is TGTGCCAGCAGCTTCGACAGGAAGGCCTTGAACACTGAAGCTTTCTTT. It yields the protein CASSFDRKALNTEAFF.

The rearrangement links TRBV6-1 to TRBJ1-1; 8 bases are a match to TRBD1. Germline assignment: CDR1 MNHNS and CDR2 SASEGT. The CDR3 is made up of 14 amino acids. Unmatched junction bases numbered 4, after V lost 3 bases and J lost 4 bases. The CDR3 bases are TGTGCCAGCAGTGAGAGGACAGGGAGCACTGAAGCTTTCTTT. It yields the protein CASSERTGSTEAFF.

This chain uses TRBV2 with TRBJ2-3; 8 nucleotides match TRBD1. CDR1 is SNHLY, CDR2 FYNNEI, per germline. The CDR3 extends over 17 amino acids. Trimming cost V 10 bases and J 0 bases; bases outside gene matches: 15. CDR3 nucleotides: TGTGCCATGGTAGGACAGGGCCGTCACCCTAGCACAGATACGCAGTATTTT. The encoded protein is CAMVGQGRHPSTDTQYF.

The chain links TRBV4-3 to TRBJ2-4; 9 bases fit TRBD2. The CDR3 totals 18 residues. Trimming took 1 base from V and 3 from J; bases not matched to a gene: 10. Germline V gene sequence: CDR1 LGHNA, CDR2 YSLEER. This chain's CDR3 is CASSQAPGLADYKNIQYF. CDR3 sequence (DNA): TGCGCCAGCAGCCAAGCCCCGGGACTAGCAGATTACAAAAACATTCAGTACTTC.

The chain has TRBV21-1 and TRBJ1-1. TRBV21-1 constitutes a pseudogene. This CDR3 spans 12 amino acids. CDR3 nucleotides: TGTGCCAGCACCACCCTGCGGACTGAAGCTTTCTTT. Protein sequence: CASTTLRTEAFF.

This clone came up a few times. The chain links TRBV6-5 to TRBJ1-5; 7 positions match TRBD1. The V gene end was trimmed by 4 bases and the J gene end by 5 bases; junction bases not matched to a gene: 8. Per germline, CDR1 MNHEY and CDR2 SVGAGI. The CDR3 runs to 15 residues. For the CDR3, the DNA is TGTGCCAGCAGTTCCGACAGGGCGCTACATCAGCCCCAGCATTTT. As protein: CASSSDRALHQPQHF.

The chain joins TRBV9 to TRBJ2-3; TRBD1 is a possible D gene (5 bases). The CDR3 sequence is 15 residues long. Trimming cost V 0 bases and J 0 bases, with 8 bases left between them. Per germline, CDR1 SGDLS and CDR2 YYNGEE. CDR3 nucleotide sequence: TGTGCCAGCAGCGTAGGGACATTGAGCACAGATACGCAGTATTTT. Its translation is CASSVGTLSTDTQYF.

V usage is TRBV9 and J usage is TRBJ2-1; 10 bases are shared with TRBD2. CDR1 is SGDLS and CDR2 is YYNGEE in the germline V gene. The CDR3 totals 15 residues. Trimming at V came to 0 bases and at J to 8 bases, leaving 5 bases not matched to a gene. The CDR3 sequence is CASSVALAGKYEQFF. CDR3 bases: TGTGCCAGCAGCGTAGCACTAGCGGGGAAGTATGAGCAGTTCTTC.

The chain joins TRBV5-5 to TRBJ2-1, with D uncertain. Trimming removed 0 bases at V and 9 bases at J, with 16 bases between. Germline-derived CDR1 and CDR2 are SGHKS and YYEKEE (reference sequence). This CDR3 spans 15 amino acids. CDR3 protein: CASSLGGNHPGEQFF. CDR3 in DNA: TGTGCCAGCAGCTTGGGAGGCAATCACCCCGGTGAGCAGTTCTTC.

This clone was counted at least ten times. The gene calls are TRBV5-1 and TRBJ2-1; TRBD2 matches at 12 bases. V lost 4 bases, J lost 4 bases, and 9 bases stayed unmatched. Per the germline V gene, CDR1 is SGHRS and CDR2 is YFSETQ. This CDR3 region has 17 residues. CDR3 sequence reads: CASSPGLAGSFYNEQFF. Here the CDR3 DNA reads TGCGCCAGCAGCCCCGGACTAGCGGGGAGTTTTTACAATGAGCAGTTCTTC.

The chain uses TRBV6-1 and TRBJ2-7, with a possible D match to TRBD1 (5 bases). V lost 0 bases and J 7 bases, leaving 13 bases between the germline ends. The length of the CDR3 is 14 residues. Looked up from germline, CDR1 is MNHNS and CDR2 is SASEGT. The CDR3: CASSEAGAVGEQYF. For the CDR3, the DNA is TGTGCCAGCAGTGAAGCAGGGGCCGTGGGGGAGCAGTACTTC.

V gene TRBV10-1 combines with J gene TRBJ2-2; the D gene is possibly TRBD1 (6 bases). Trimming cost V 4 bases and J 3 bases, with 12 bases left between them. CDR3 length: 15 residues. Germline assignment: CDR1 WNHNN and CDR2 SYGVQD (reference sequence). The CDR3 nucleotides are TGCGCCAGCAGTGGGCCAGGGGAATACACCGGGGAGCTGTTTTTT. As protein: CASSGPGEYTGELFF.